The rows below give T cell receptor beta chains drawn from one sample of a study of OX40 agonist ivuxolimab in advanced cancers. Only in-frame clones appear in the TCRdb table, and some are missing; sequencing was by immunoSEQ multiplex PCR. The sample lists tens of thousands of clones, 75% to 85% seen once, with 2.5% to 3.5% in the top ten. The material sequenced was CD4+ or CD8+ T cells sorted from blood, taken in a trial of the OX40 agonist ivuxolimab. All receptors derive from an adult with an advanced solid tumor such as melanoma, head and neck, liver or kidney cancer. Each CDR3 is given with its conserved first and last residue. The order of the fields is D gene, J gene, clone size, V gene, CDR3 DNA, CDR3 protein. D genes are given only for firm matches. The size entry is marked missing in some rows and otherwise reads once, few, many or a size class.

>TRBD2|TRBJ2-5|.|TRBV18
TGTGCCAGCTCACCCTCGGGAGGGGAGACCCAGTACTTC
CASSPSGGETQYF
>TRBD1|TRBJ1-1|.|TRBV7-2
TGTGCCAGCAGCCCCAGGGGGCGAATCACTGAAGCTTTCTTT
CASSPRGRITEAFF
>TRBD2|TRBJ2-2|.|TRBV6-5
TGTGCCAGCAGTGAGACTAGCCCATGGGGGGAGCTGTTTTTT
CASSETSPWGELFF
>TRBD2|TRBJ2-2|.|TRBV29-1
TGCAGCGCCGAGCCTAGCGGGAGTCCCGGGGAGCTGTTTTTT
CSAEPSGSPGELFF
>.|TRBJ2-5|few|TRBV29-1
TGCAGCGTCGAGGGCCCCAAAATGGAGACCCAGTACTTC
CSVEGPKMETQYF
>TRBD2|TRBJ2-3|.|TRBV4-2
TGTGCCAGCAGCCAAGGACTAGCGGGAGGAGGAGAGACAGATACGCAGTATTTT
CASSQGLAGGGETDTQYF
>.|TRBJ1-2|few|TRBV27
TGTGCCAGCAGTCCGCAGGGGAGTTGGGGCTACACCTTC
CASSPQGSWGYTF
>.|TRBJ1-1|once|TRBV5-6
TGTGCCAGCAGCTTGGGGACAGTGAACACTGAAGCTTTCTTT
CASSLGTVNTEAFF
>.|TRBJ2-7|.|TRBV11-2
TGTGCCAGCAGCCCTGGAAACGAGCAGTACTTC
CASSPGNEQYF
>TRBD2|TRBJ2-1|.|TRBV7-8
TGTGCCAGCAGCCTTACTAGCGGGGGGAGCTCCTACAATGAGCAGTTCTTC
CASSLTSGGSSYNEQFF
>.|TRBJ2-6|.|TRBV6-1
TGTGCCAGCAATAGAGCGGGGACAGGGGCCAACGTCCTGACTTTC
CASNRAGTGANVLTF
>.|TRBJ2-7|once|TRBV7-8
TGTGCCAGCAGCCATATAATCATGGGGGAATTCTACGAGCAGTACTTC
CASSHIIMGEFYEQYF
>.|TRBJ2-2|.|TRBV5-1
TGCGCCAGCAGCTTGACCAGGGCTAGAATCGGGGAGCTGTTTTTT
CASSLTRARIGELFF
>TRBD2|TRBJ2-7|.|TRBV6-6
TGTGCCAGCCTGCGGGGGACCTCTGGGGAGCAGTACTTC
CASLRGTSGEQYF
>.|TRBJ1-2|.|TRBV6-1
TGTGCCAGCAGCCAGCGGGATGGCTACACCTTC
CASSQRDGYTF
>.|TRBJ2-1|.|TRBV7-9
TGTGCCAGCAGGTGGGAGACCGATGAGCAGTTCTTC
CASRWETDEQFF
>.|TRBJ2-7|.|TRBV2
TGTGCCAGCAGTGTCAGAGGGGACGAGCAGTACTTC
CASSVRGDEQYF
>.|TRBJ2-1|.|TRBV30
TGTGCCTGGAGCGGTGAGAGAGAGCAGTTCTTC
CAWSGEREQFF
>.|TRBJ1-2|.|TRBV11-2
TGTGCCAGCAGCTGGGGACCGTACACAGATGGCTACACCTTC
CASSWGPYTDGYTF
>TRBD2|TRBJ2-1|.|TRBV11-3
TGTGCCAGCTACACCTGGGGGACTAGCGGGAGGGAAATCAATGAGCAGTTCTTC
CASYTWGTSGREINEQFF
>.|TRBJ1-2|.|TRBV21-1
TGTGCCAGCAGCCCTCAGGAAGGGGACTATGGCTACACCTTC
CASSPQEGDYGYTF
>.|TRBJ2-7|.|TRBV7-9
TGTGCCAGCAGCCCCCCGGAGCGGTCCTACGAGCAGTACTTC
CASSPPERSYEQYF
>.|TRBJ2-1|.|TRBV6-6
TGTGCCAGCAGTTACTCGCGGGTGGACAATGAGCAGTTCTTC
CASSYSRVDNEQFF
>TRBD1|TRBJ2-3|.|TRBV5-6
TGTGCCAGCACCGACAGGGGGCGTACGTATTTT
CASTDRGRTYF
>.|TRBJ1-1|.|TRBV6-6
TGTGCCAGCACCGGCACTAACACTGAAGCTTTCTTT
CASTGTNTEAFF
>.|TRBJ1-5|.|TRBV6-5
TGTGCCAGCAGTTACGAGGGCCGGGAGGATCAGCCCCAGCATTTT
CASSYEGREDQPQHF
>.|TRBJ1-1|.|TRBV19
TGTGCCAGTCTAACACCGGGCACCGACACTGAAGCTTTCTTT
CASLTPGTDTEAFF
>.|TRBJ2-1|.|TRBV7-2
TGTGCCAGCAGCTTAGCGTCGGCCCGGGCCAATGAGCAGTTCTTC
CASSLASARANEQFF
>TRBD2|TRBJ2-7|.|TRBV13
TGTGCCAGCAGCCATACCGTGGAGGCTAGCGGAGCCTACGAGCAGTACTTC
CASSHTVEASGAYEQYF
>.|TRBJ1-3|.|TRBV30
TGTGCCTGGAGTCGTATGCGGGACTCTGGAAACACCATATATTTT
CAWSRMRDSGNTIYF
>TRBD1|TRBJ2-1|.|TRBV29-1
TGCAGCGTCCCCGGGACAGACATCTACAATGAGCAGTTCTTC
CSVPGTDIYNEQFF
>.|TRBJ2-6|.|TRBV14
TGTGCCAGCAGCCGCGGACGCTCTGGGGCCAACGTCCTGACTTTC
CASSRGRSGANVLTF
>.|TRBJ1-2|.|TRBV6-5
TGTGCCAGCCAAGAGGGGCAGTACTATGGCTACACCTTC
CASQEGQYYGYTF
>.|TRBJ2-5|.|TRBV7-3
TGTGCCAGCAGCCCCGGGAACGGCAGAACAAGAGGAACCCAGTACTTC
CASSPGNGRTRGTQYF
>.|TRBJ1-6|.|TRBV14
TGTGCCAGCAGCCAAGGGTTGCTGCGGGGACCCCTCCACTTT
CASSQGLLRGPLHF
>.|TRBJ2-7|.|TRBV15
TGTGCCACCAGCAGAGAACTAGCAGGACCCAACTCCTACGAGCAGTACTTC
CATSRELAGPNSYEQYF
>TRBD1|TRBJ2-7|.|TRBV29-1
TGCAGCGTTGCGGGACAGACCTACGAGCAGTACTTC
CSVAGQTYEQYF
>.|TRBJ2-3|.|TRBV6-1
TGTGCCAACCGGGACCCCCAAGATACGCAGTATTTT
CANRDPQDTQYF
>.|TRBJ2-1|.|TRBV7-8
TGTGCCAGCTTGCGGCTGGATGGGGTCGATGAGCAGTTCTTC
CASLRLDGVDEQFF
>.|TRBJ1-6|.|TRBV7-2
TGTGCCAGCAGCTTAGCGGGACCTCCTAATTCACCCCTCCACTTT
CASSLAGPPNSPLHF
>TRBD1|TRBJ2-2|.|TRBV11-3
TGTGCCAGCAGCGCCTCTGGACAGGGTGATACCGGGGAGCTGTTTTTT
CASSASGQGDTGELFF
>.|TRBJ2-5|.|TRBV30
TGTGCCTGGAGTGTACGAAGGGGAGAGACCCAGTACTTC
CAWSVRRGETQYF
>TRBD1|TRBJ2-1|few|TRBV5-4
TGTGCCAGCAGCTCCGGGACAGGGGGCTACAATGAGCAGTTCTTC
CASSSGTGGYNEQFF
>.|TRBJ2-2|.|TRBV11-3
TGTGCCAGCAGCTTAGGGGTGTGGCTTGCCGGGAACACCGGGGAGCTGTTTTTT
CASSLGVWLAGNTGELFF
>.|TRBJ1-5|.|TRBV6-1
TGTGCCAGCAGTCCCGGGGGCTTCGGCAATCAGCCCCAGCATTTT
CASSPGGFGNQPQHF
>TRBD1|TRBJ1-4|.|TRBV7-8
TGTGCCAGCAGCTTAGGAGGGACAGCGTCAAATGAAAAACTGTTTTTT
CASSLGGTASNEKLFF
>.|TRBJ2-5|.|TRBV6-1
TGTGCCAGCAGTTACGCAGAGACCCAGTACTTC
CASSYAETQYF
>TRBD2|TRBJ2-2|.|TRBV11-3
TGTGCCAGCAGCTTAGGACTAGCGGGAGGGGCCGGGGAGCTGTTTTTT
CASSLGLAGGAGELFF
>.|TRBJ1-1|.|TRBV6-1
TGTGCCAGCAGTTTCCCGGGACGGCAGAACACTGAAGCTTTCTTT
CASSFPGRQNTEAFF
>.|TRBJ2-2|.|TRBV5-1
TGCGCCAGCAGCTTGGATCACTCCCCTGCGAACACCGGGGAGCTGTTTTTT
CASSLDHSPANTGELFF
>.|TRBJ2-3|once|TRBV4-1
TGCGCCAGCAGCCAAGGGGACCTAGCCACTTGGGGGAGATATAGCACAGATACGCAGTATTTT
CASSQGDLATWGRYSTDTQYF
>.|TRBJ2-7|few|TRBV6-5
TGTGCCAGCAGGGGGACTGTACCCGCAGGGGAGCAGTACTTC
CASRGTVPAGEQYF
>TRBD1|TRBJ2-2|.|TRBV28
TGTGCCAGCTCCCGGGACAGGGGGTCGAACACCGGGGAGCTGTTTTTT
CASSRDRGSNTGELFF